These 2 T cell receptor beta chains originate from one sample sequenced in a study of shared clonotypes between healthy human individuals. The method was immunoSEQ multiplex PCR; TCRdb's version includes in-frame clones alone and lacks a portion of them. The sample carries approximately 2,000,000 clones, 85% to 95% recorded once. Sequenced sample: naive CD4+ T cells from PBMCs. The sample's subset: CD45RA+ positively selected. The receptors here all came from a man aged 18 to 35 in good health. Some clones in this sample may be carry-over from other donors' samples.

The J gene is TRBJ2-5, the V gene TRBV4-2, with TRBD1 matching 10 bases. There are 19 residues in the CDR3. With V trimmed by 4 bases and J by 1 base, 15 bases remained unmatched. Germline V gene sequence: CDR1 LGHNA, CDR2 YNFKEQ. For the CDR3, the DNA is TGTGCCAGCAGCCCAACACCACCGGGACAGGGGTCCGTCCAAGAGACCCAGTACTTC. Encoded protein: CASSPTPPGQGSVQETQYF.

The chain links TRBV5-1 to TRBJ2-1; the D is unclear. Deletions cut 0 bases from V and 8 bases from J, with 15 bases between. The CDR3 runs to 15 residues. The germline gives CDR1 SGHRS, CDR2 YFSETQ. For the CDR3, the DNA is TGCGCCAGCAGCTTGGGTGGTGGAAATAGCCATGAGCAGTTCTTC. Residues: CASSLGGGNSHEQFF.